A single sample gave rise to the 25 T cell receptor beta chains below, sequenced in a study of early T cells in non-severe SARS-CoV-2 infection. TCRdb processed the 5' RACE reads anew with MiXCR; each CDR3 protein has one entry. The table lists some 38,000 distinct CDR3 sequences, about 5.5% of them singletons. The sample was whole blood, taken at baseline. The origin of the receptors is an adult who was a healthcare worker with PCR-confirmed SARS-CoV-2 infection or an uninfected control (not recorded which).

This clonotype was observed many times. The V and J genes are TRBV7-2 and TRBJ1-1; D not resolved. The CDR3 totals 13 residues. Trimming removed 5 bases from V and 7 bases from J, with 14 bases in between. The germline gives CDR1 SGHTA, CDR2 FQGNSA. The DNA of the CDR3 is TGTGCCAGCAGCCCCGACAACCCCGTTGAAGCTTTCTTT. This translates into CASSPDNPVEAFF. The whole variable domain, remainder taken from reference TRBV7-2 and TRBJ1-1, is GAGVSQSPSNKVTEKGKDVELRCDPISGHTALYWYRQSLGQGLEFLIYFQGNSAPDKSGLPSDRFSAERTGGSVSTLTIQRTQQEDSAVYLCASSPDNPVEAFFGQGTRLTVV.

This clonotype was picked up many times. V is TRBV27 and J is TRBJ1-5, with TRBD1 matching over 10 bases. With V trimmed by 3 bases and J by 12 bases, 8 bases remained unmatched. The CDR3 has 14 amino acids. Germline V gene sequence: CDR1 MNHEY, CDR2 SMNVEV (reference sequence). The chain's CDR3 is CASSLRPGQGSQHF. CDR3 sequence (DNA): TGTGCCAGCAGTTTGAGACCGGGACAGGGGAGCCAGCATTTT.

The rearrangement joins TRBV12-3 or TRBV12-4 to TRBJ2-5; TRBD2 matches 12 bases. V dropped 3 bases and J dropped 3; count of bases not matched to a gene: 11. The CDR3 length is 18 residues. The CDR3 spells CASSFYFARLAGEETQYF. The DNA for the CDR3 is TGTGCCAGCAGTTTTTACTTCGCGAGACTAGCGGGAGAAGAGACCCAGTACTTC.

The chain is built from TRBV27 and TRBJ2-3; 8 positions agree with TRBD2. Germline CDR1 and CDR2: MNHEY and SMNVEV (reference sequence). J gave up 5 bases and V 1 base, and 5 bases lay outside the gene matches. This CDR3 is 15 amino acids long. The CDR3 DNA reads as TGTGCCAGCAGTTTATGGGGCGGGGGGTTAGATACGCAGTATTTT. This sequence encodes CASSLWGGGLDTQYF.

This clonotype occurred a few times. The genes are TRBV7-2 and TRBJ1-2, with D maybe TRBD1 (5 bases). Germline V gene sequence: CDR1 SGHTA, CDR2 FQGNSA. The CDR3 is made up of 13 amino acids. The V and J ends lost 3 bases and 6 bases respectively, with 11 bases between them. Here the CDR3 DNA reads TGTGCCAGCAGCTTGGAGCAGGGACATGGCTACACCTTC. This translates into CASSLEQGHGYTF. The whole variable domain, remainder taken from reference TRBV7-2 and TRBJ1-2, is GAGVSQSPSNKVTEKGKDVELRCDPISGHTALYWYRQSLGQGLEFLIYFQGNSAPDKSGLPSDRFSAERTGGSVSTLTIQRTQQEDSAVYLCASSLEQGHGYTFGSGTRLTVV.

This clonotype showed up many times. This chain links TRBV30 with TRBJ1-4, with 7 bases identical to TRBD1. J lost 8 bases, V lost 2 bases, and 8 bases had no gene match. Germline V gene sequence: CDR1 GTSNPN, CDR2 SVGIG (reference sequence). This CDR3 region has 14 residues. The CDR3 bases are TGTGCCTGGAGTCCAGGAGGGGGCGCGGAAAAACTGTTTTTT. Its protein product is CAWSPGGGAEKLFF.

The V and J genes are TRBV25-1 and TRBJ2-6, with D tentatively TRBD1 or TRBD2 (6 bases each). The CDR3 runs to 15 residues. Looked up from germline, CDR1 is MGHDK and CDR2 is SYGVNS. Trimming took off 4 bases at V and 9 bases at J, with 16 bases between the two ends. CDR3 sequence: CASSGGGTRGNVLTF. CDR3 sequence (DNA): TGTGCCAGCAGTGGTGGAGGGACCAGGGGCAACGTCCTGACTTTC.

This clonotype was counted many times. J is TRBJ1-2 and V is TRBV7-9, with no clear D. The CDR3 totals 15 residues. The V and J ends lost 0 bases and 5 bases respectively, with 13 bases between them. Germline loops: CDR1 SEHNR, CDR2 FQNEAQ (reference sequence). This CDR3 is CASSLASLPRYGYTF. CDR3 nucleotide sequence: TGTGCCAGCAGCTTAGCGTCTCTCCCTCGGTATGGCTACACCTTC.

This clonotype occurred many times. This chain links TRBV27 with TRBJ1-1, with a tentative D call TRBD1 (6 bases). The CDR3 contains 14 residues. Trimming pared 6 bases from V and 8 bases from J, leaving 19 bases between. CDR1 is MNHEY, CDR2 SMNVEV, per germline (reference sequence). CDR3 sequence reads: CASSAGAIQTEAFF. The CDR3 DNA reads TGTGCCAGCAGCGCAGGGGCTATACAAACAGAAGCTTTCTTT.

This clonotype appeared many times. V gene TRBV9 combines with J gene TRBJ2-1, with TRBD1 identical over 9 bases. V lost 4 bases and J lost 8; bases outside the gene matches: 16. Germline CDR1 is SGDLS and CDR2 is YYNGEE. This CDR3 is built from 17 residues. The CDR3 region has the DNA TGTGCCAGCAGCCCGAGGACAGGGGAGTTCGGAAGAGATGAGCAGTTCTTC. Its protein product is CASSPRTGEFGRDEQFF.

This clonotype was counted a few times. The chain joins TRBV30 to TRBJ1-2; D may be TRBD1 (6 bases). CDR1 is GTSNPN, CDR2 SVGIG, per germline (reference sequence). The length of the CDR3 is 12 residues. The V and J ends lost 6 bases and 4 bases respectively, with 12 bases between them. The CDR3 loop is CACTTGFYGYTF. In DNA form, the CDR3 reads TGTGCCTGTACGACAGGCTTCTATGGCTACACCTTC. The whole variable domain, filled in from reference TRBV30 and TRBJ1-2, reads SQTIHQWPATLVQPVGSPLSLECTVEGTSNPNLYWYRQAAGRGLQLLFYSVGIGQISSEVPQNLSASRPQDRQFILSSKKLLLSDSGFYLCACTTGFYGYTFGSGTRLTVV.

This clonotype was seen ten or more times. This sequence joins TRBV6-2 or TRBV6-3 and TRBJ2-7; D gene unclear. Germline V gene data show CDR1 as MNHEY and CDR2 as SVGEGT. V lost 6 bases to trimming and J lost 5 bases, with 14 bases between them. CDR3 length: 13 amino acids. The CDR3 coding sequence is TGTGCCAGCAGCGACCCACCCCTCCACGAGCAGTACTTC. Its translation is CASSDPPLHEQYF.

This clonotype has a count of ten or more. The CDR3 DNA follows: TGTGCCAGCAGTTACTTCGCCAGCGTGAGCACTGAAGCTTTCTTT. Its translation is CASSYFASVSTEAFF. The V and J genes are TRBV6-5 and TRBJ1-1; D is undetermined. The CDR3 extends over 15 amino acids. Germline-derived CDR1 and CDR2 are MNHEY and SVGAGI. The ends were cut back, 1 base at V and 4 bases at J, with 13 bases in the middle.

In its sample, this clonotype was seen many times. The chain recombines TRBV11-2 with TRBJ2-4; the D gene is possibly TRBD2 (5 bases). Deletions cut 5 bases from V and 1 base from J, with 18 bases between. Germline values: CDR1 SGHAT, CDR2 FQNNGV. The CDR3 has 17 amino acids. The CDR3 loop is CASSKDPGSRAKNIQYF. In DNA, the CDR3 is TGTGCCAGCAGCAAAGACCCGGGGAGTCGTGCCAAAAACATTCAGTACTTC.

This clonotype was counted ten times or more. The rearrangement uses TRBV4-3 and TRBJ2-3, with D perhaps TRBD2 (5 bases). V was shortened by 2 bases and J by 7 bases, with 19 bases between the two germline ends. Germline loops: CDR1 LGHNA, CDR2 YSLEER. The CDR3 loop spans 16 amino acids. CDR3 loop: CASSQSVTTTVYTQYF. Here the CDR3 DNA reads TGCGCCAGCAGCCAATCGGTGACTACGACCGTGTATACGCAGTATTTT.

This clonotype has at least ten counts. V usage is TRBV18 and J usage is TRBJ2-1; TRBD2 matches 8 bases. The CDR3 consists of 14 residues. J gave up 13 bases and V 0 bases, and 8 bases lay outside the gene matches. The germline V gene has CDR1 KGHSH and CDR2 LQKENI. In DNA, the CDR3 is TGTGCCAGCTCACCACCCTCTTTAGCGGGAACCCAGTTCTTC. Translated: CASSPPSLAGTQFF.

In this sample, this clonotype turned up many times. The chain uses TRBV20-1 and TRBJ1-2, with D perhaps matching TRBD1 (6 bases). V lost 1 base to trimming and J lost 3 bases, with 12 bases between them. This CDR3 region has 14 residues. Germline V gene lookup returns CDR1 DFQATT and CDR2 SNEGSKA (reference sequence). CDR3 DNA sequence: TGCAGTGCTAGAGGCCGGCAGGGGTACTATGGCTACACCTTC. Its protein is CSARGRQGYYGYTF.

At least ten counts were recorded for this clonotype. The J gene is TRBJ1-5, the V gene TRBV9, with D uncertain. The CDR3 extends over 13 amino acids. V shed 0 bases and J shed 5 bases, with 6 bases lying between them. Germline-derived CDR1 and CDR2 are SGDLS and YYNGEE. The CDR3: CASSVGRDQPQHF. For the CDR3, the DNA is TGTGCCAGCAGCGTAGGGCGGGATCAGCCCCAGCATTTT.

At least ten counts were recorded for this clonotype. The chain is built from TRBV24-1 and TRBJ1-5; 12 bases map to TRBD1. The CDR3 has 17 residues. With V trimmed by 5 bases and J by 4 bases, 8 bases remained unmatched. The germline V gene encodes CDR1 KGHDR and CDR2 SFDVKD. Here the CDR3 DNA reads TGTGCCACCAGTGGTACCCCGGGACAGGGGGCGAATCAGCCCCAGCATTTT. This translates into CATSGTPGQGANQPQHF.

The gene calls are TRBV12-3 or TRBV12-4 and TRBJ1-2; 7 positions match TRBD1. Trimming took 6 bases from V and 13 from J; bases not matched to a gene: 8. This CDR3 contains 11 residues. The CDR3 DNA reads TGTGCCAGCAGAACCGGGACAGCCCTCACCTTC. It codes for CASRTGTALTF.

This sequence joins TRBV6-6 and TRBJ2-2; the match to TRBD1 covers 10 bases. The junction had 5 bases not matched to a gene; V was cut back by 5 bases and J by 2 bases. This CDR3 comprises 16 residues. Germline CDR1 MNHNY, CDR2 SVGAGI (reference sequence). The CDR3 nucleotides read TGTGCCAGCAGTACCCGACAGGGGGCAAACACCGGGGAGCTGTTTTTT. Its translation: CASSTRQGANTGELFF.

This clonotype was observed many times. The CDR3 reads CATSDPSPQGEGGTDTQYF. The CDR3 DNA follows: TGTGCCACCAGTGATCCCTCGCCACAGGGAGAGGGGGGTACAGATACGCAGTATTTT. The chain couples TRBV24-1 to TRBJ2-3; possibly TRBD1 or TRBD2 for D (6 bases each). The V and J ends lost 3 bases and 3 bases respectively, with 24 bases between them. The CDR3 runs to 19 residues. The germline V gene encodes CDR1 KGHDR and CDR2 SFDVKD.

This clonotype was picked up many times. V is TRBV5-1 and J is TRBJ2-1; 10 bases fit TRBD2. The CDR3 has 18 amino acids. The germline CDR1 and CDR2 sequences are SGHRS and YFSETQ. With 2 bases clipped from V and 0 bases from J, the junction kept 8 bases outside the gene matches. The CDR3 coding sequence is TGCGCCAGCAGCTTTGGACTAGCGGTTGGATACTCCTACAATGAGCAGTTCTTC. Encoded protein: CASSFGLAVGYSYNEQFF.

This clonotype was found many times. This chain connects TRBV24-1 to TRBJ2-3; 7 bases map to TRBD2. The trim removed 4 bases at V and 6 bases at J, leaving 6 bases unmatched. Germline CDR1 is KGHDR and CDR2 is SFDVKD. The CDR3 length is 14 residues. CDR3 amino acids: CATSDFAGVDTQYF. Here the CDR3 DNA reads TGTGCCACCAGTGACTTTGCGGGGGTGGATACGCAGTATTTT.

The chain links TRBV14 to TRBJ2-3; TRBD1 matches at 9 bases. This CDR3 spans 16 amino acids. Per germline, CDR1 SGHDN and CDR2 FVKESK. V trimming: 3 bases; J trimming: 3 bases; junction bases outside the gene matches: 7. CDR3 sequence reads: CASSQDRGFLTDTQYF. The CDR3 DNA reads TGTGCCAGCAGCCAGGACAGGGGCTTTTTGACAGATACGCAGTATTTT. Using reference TRBV14 and TRBJ2-3 for the parts outside the CDR3, the full variable domain is EAGVTQFPSHSVIEKGQTVTLRCDPISGHDNLYWYRRVMGKEIKFLLHFVKESKQDESGMPNNRFLAERTGGTYSTLKVQPAELEDSGVYFCASSQDRGFLTDTQYFGPGTRLTVL.